Listed here is a single T cell receptor beta chain. Its specificity is unknown. Germline values: CDR1 MNHEY, CDR2 SMNVEV (reference sequence). The CDR3 is 15 amino acids. The V segment lost 6 bases and the J segment 7 bases; nucleotides outside the gene matches: 12. TCRdb's table, derived via immunoSEQ multiplex PCR, lists solely in-frame clones and lacks some. The table has around 320,000 clones, about 82% seen once. Indicated treatment: over 15 received Ad26.COV2.S at low or high dose, single or two shots; 5 received placebo; per-sample allocation not given. On day 63 after the first injection, vaccine and placebo recipients gave samples. This adult donor, from Boston, was 18-55 years old. These data originate in a study of Ad26.COV2.S vaccination and SARS-CoV-2 variants. Study context: Administration of Ad26.COV2.S was intramuscular, either once or twice 56 days apart. General study points: Responses of spike-specific T cells (both CD8+ and CD4+) reportedly showed substantial breadth after vaccination.

The chain combines TRBV27 with TRBJ2-1; 7 bases are shared with TRBD1. This TCR came from a person between 18 and 59 years old who received the Ad26.COV2.S COVID-19 vaccine or a placebo. The sample consisted of peripheral blood, taken in a trial of Ad26.COV2.S vaccine versus placebo. The CDR3 loop reads CASSLLTGDLNEQFF. The DNA of the CDR3 is TGTGCCAGCAGCCTACTCACAGGGGATCTGAATGAGCAGTTCTTC.